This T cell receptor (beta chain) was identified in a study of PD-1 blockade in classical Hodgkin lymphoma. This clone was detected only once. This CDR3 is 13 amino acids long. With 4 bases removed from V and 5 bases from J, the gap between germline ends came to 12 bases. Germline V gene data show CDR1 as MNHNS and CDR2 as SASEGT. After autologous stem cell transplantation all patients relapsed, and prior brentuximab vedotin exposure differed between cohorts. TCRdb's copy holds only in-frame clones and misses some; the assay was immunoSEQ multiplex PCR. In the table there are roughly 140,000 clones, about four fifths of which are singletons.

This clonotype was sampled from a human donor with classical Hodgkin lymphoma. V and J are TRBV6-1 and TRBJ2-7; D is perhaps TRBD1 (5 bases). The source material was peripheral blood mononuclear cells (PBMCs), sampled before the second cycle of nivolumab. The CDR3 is CASSGGRVNEQYF. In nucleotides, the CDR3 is TGTGCCAGCAGTGGGGGCAGGGTGAACGAGCAGTACTTC.